These 31 T cell receptor beta chains were sequenced from one sample in a study of brain T cells in children with intractable seizures. Clones were read by immunoSEQ multiplex PCR, and TCRdb kept only the in-frame ones, dropping some. This table has roughly 120,000 clones, 90% to 95% appearing once. Sequencing was performed on peripheral blood, taken at surgery. These receptors were taken from a boy younger than two with hemimegalencephaly and intractable seizures.

The genes are TRBV2 and TRBJ2-7, with TRBD2 identical over 15 bases. Trimming cost V 6 bases and J 3 bases; bases outside gene matches: 21. The V gene's germline CDR1 is SNHLY and CDR2 FYNNEI. The CDR3 covers 21 residues. The CDR3 DNA reads TGTGCCAGCAGCACGAATACTAAGGGACTAGCGGGAGGTGGTGGACGCTACGAGCAGTACTTC. The encoded protein is CASSTNTKGLAGGGGRYEQYF.

This sequence joins TRBV4-2 and TRBJ2-1; TRBD2 is a possible D gene (6 bases). Germline V gene data show CDR1 as LGHNA and CDR2 as YNFKEQ. Trimming removed 0 bases from V and 5 bases from J, with 17 bases in between. This CDR3 has 17 residues. The CDR3 region is CASSQDWARENHNEQFF. Written as DNA, the CDR3 is TGTGCCAGCAGCCAAGATTGGGCCCGGGAGAACCACAATGAGCAGTTCTTC.

This clone was seen a single time. This chain links TRBV6-5 with TRBJ1-2; D is possibly TRBD1 (6 bases). This CDR3 is 16 amino acids long. V lost 6 bases to trimming and J lost 8 bases, with 25 bases between them. Per germline, CDR1 MNHEY and CDR2 SVGAGI. The CDR3 region is CASSYIGGRSTKGYTF. CDR3 DNA: TGTGCCAGCAGCTACATAGGGGGACGGAGTACTAAGGGCTACACCTTC.

This sequence joins TRBV3-1 (or the pseudogene TRBV3-2) and TRBJ1-5; D might be TRBD1 (5 bases). Trimming pared 0 bases from V and 5 bases from J, leaving 11 bases between. In germline, CDR1 is LGHDT, CDR2 YNNKEL (reference sequence). The CDR3 has 15 residues. DNA of the CDR3: TGTGCCAGCAGCCAAGATCTCGGGGGATATCAGCCCCAGCATTTT. Translating it yields CASSQDLGGYQPQHF.

The chain carries TRBV28 and TRBJ2-3; 7 bases fit TRBD1. The CDR3 extends over 13 amino acids. CDR1 and CDR2 from the germline V gene are MDHEN and SYDVKM. Trimming removed 5 bases from V and 10 bases from J; junction bases left unmatched: 9. CDR3 residues: CASSVLRGRAQYF. CDR3 coding DNA: TGTGCCAGCAGTGTTTTGAGGGGGCGGGCGCAGTATTTT.

This rearrangement joins TRBV12-5 to TRBJ2-3, with D perhaps matching TRBD1 or TRBD2 (5 bases each). The CDR3 extends over 12 amino acids. Germline CDR1 reads LGHNT; CDR2 reads FRNRAP. The CDR3 is CAWGRGGNTQYF. DNA for the CDR3: TGTGCCTGGGGGAGAGGTGGAAATACGCAGTATTTT.

The chain employs TRBV6-5 and TRBJ2-4; 8 nucleotides match TRBD2. Trimming at V came to 8 bases and at J to 3 bases, leaving 9 bases not matched to a gene. Germline CDR1 and CDR2: MNHEY and SVGAGI. The CDR3 extends over 15 amino acids. CDR3 residues: CASGLAGRSKNIQYF. For the CDR3, the DNA is TGTGCCAGCGGGTTAGCGGGACGAAGCAAAAACATTCAGTACTTC.

The chain couples TRBV7-9 to TRBJ2-5, with D possibly being TRBD2 (6 bases). CDR1 and CDR2 (germline): SEHNR, FQNEAQ (reference sequence). This CDR3 spans 13 amino acids. V was shortened by 5 bases and J by 1 base, with 8 bases between the two germline ends. The CDR3 nucleotides are TGTGCCAGCAGCCGGGACTTCCAAGAGACCCAGTACTTC. Translating it yields CASSRDFQETQYF.

This rearrangement joins TRBV18 to TRBJ1-1; D is undetermined. The length of the CDR3 is 15 residues. V gave up 6 bases and J gave up 1 base, with 15 bases separating them. Looked up from germline, CDR1 is KGHSH and CDR2 is LQKENI. CDR3 amino acids: CASSIFRDKNTEAFF. For the CDR3, the DNA is TGTGCCAGCTCCATATTCCGGGATAAGAACACTGAAGCTTTCTTT.

CDR3 sequence (DNA): TGCGCCAGCAGCTTGGAACGGCACAATGAGCAGTTCTTC. Its translation is CASSLERHNEQFF. The genes are TRBV5-1 and TRBJ2-1, with D uncertain. Germline V lookup: CDR1 SGHRS, CDR2 YFSETQ. This CDR3 comprises 13 residues. V lost 0 bases and J 5 bases, leaving 6 bases between the germline ends.

The chain has TRBV4-3 and TRBJ2-3; 7 nucleotides align to TRBD1. Trimming cost V 4 bases and J 0 bases; bases outside gene matches: 4. Germline-derived CDR1 and CDR2 are LGHNA and YSLEER. The CDR3 runs to 15 residues. The CDR3 nucleotides are TGCGCCAGCAGCCGAGGACAGGACAGCACAGATACGCAGTATTTT. This sequence encodes CASSRGQDSTDTQYF.

The V call is TRBV15, the J call TRBJ2-3; 9 positions agree with TRBD1. Germline V gene sequence: CDR1 LNHNV, CDR2 YYDKDF (reference sequence). V shed 0 bases, J shed 2 bases, and the junction held 6 bases outside the gene matches. The CDR3 is 17 amino acids. In nucleotides, the CDR3 is TGTGCCACCAGCAGAGATCTGACAGGGGGGGCCACAGATACGCAGTATTTT. Translated: CATSRDLTGGATDTQYF.

This chain uses TRBV24-1 with TRBJ2-7; TRBD1 matches at 8 bases. The V segment lost 2 bases and the J segment 7 bases; nucleotides outside the gene matches: 9. Germline assignment: CDR1 KGHDR and CDR2 SFDVKD. This CDR3 region has 15 residues. The CDR3 nucleotides read TGTGCCACCAGTGATTCCGACAGGGGCACAGTGGAGCAGTACTTC. Its translation: CATSDSDRGTVEQYF.

This clone was observed a single time. V usage is TRBV28 and J usage is TRBJ1-4; D unresolved. The CDR3 is 11 residues long. V dropped 6 bases and J dropped 5 bases, with 4 bases sitting between them. Germline V gene sequence: CDR1 MDHEN, CDR2 SYDVKM. CDR3 bases: TGTGCCAGCAGGGCCAATGAAAAACTGTTTTTT. It translates to CASRANEKLFF.

This sequence joins TRBV15 and TRBJ2-3; TRBD1 might be the D (6 bases). This CDR3 region has 17 residues. Germline V gene sequence: CDR1 LNHNV, CDR2 YYDKDF (reference sequence). With 1 base removed from V and 0 bases from J, the gap between germline ends came to 14 bases. The CDR3 reads CATSRVMGASSTDTQYF. DNA for the CDR3: TGTGCCACCAGCAGAGTTATGGGGGCCTCTAGCACAGATACGCAGTATTTT.

The chain recombines TRBV4-1 with TRBJ1-1; 7 bases map to TRBD1. The CDR3 length is 15 residues. Germline V lookup: CDR1 MGHRA, CDR2 YSYEKL. After removal of 1 base from V and 0 bases from J, the junction contained 2 bases not matched to a gene. The chain's CDR3 is CASSQGQGMNTEAFF. In nucleotides, the CDR3 is TGCGCCAGCAGCCAAGGACAGGGAATGAACACTGAAGCTTTCTTT.

This chain connects TRBV6-5 to TRBJ2-7; possibly TRBD2 for D (7 bases). This CDR3 has 15 residues. Germline lookup yields CDR1 MNHEY and CDR2 SVGAGI. Trimming pared 0 bases from V and 4 bases from J, leaving 13 bases between. The CDR3 loop reads CASSYSNGGQYEQYF. The CDR3 DNA reads as TGTGCCAGCAGTTACTCGAACGGGGGGCAATACGAGCAGTACTTC.

The chain joins TRBV3-1 (or the pseudogene TRBV3-2) to TRBJ2-3; D remains unclear. Germline assignment: CDR1 LGHDT and CDR2 YNNKEL (reference sequence). V lost 0 bases, J lost 1 base, and 2 bases lay in between. This CDR3 is built from 13 residues. CDR3 DNA sequence: TGTGCCAGCAGCCAAGACCGCACAGATACGCAGTATTTT. Translating gives CASSQDRTDTQYF.

This clone was recorded once. V gene TRBV5-1 combines with J gene TRBJ2-7, with no clear D. There are 14 residues in the CDR3. The germline V gene has CDR1 SGHRS and CDR2 YFSETQ. V was shortened by 0 bases and J by 3 bases, with 10 bases between the two germline ends. CDR3: CASSLEGRDYEQYF. CDR3 sequence (DNA): TGCGCCAGCAGCTTGGAAGGGCGTGACTACGAGCAGTACTTC.

The V call is TRBV7-6, the J call TRBJ2-7, with 9 bases fitting TRBD2. With 5 bases clipped from V and 0 bases from J, the junction kept 8 bases outside the gene matches. CDR3 length equals 16 residues. CDR1 SGHVS and CDR2 FNYEAQ come from the germline V gene. Written as DNA, the CDR3 is TGTGCCAGCAGCGCCCTGGGTAGCGGGAGCTCCTACGAGCAGTACTTC. This sequence encodes CASSALGSGSSYEQYF.

V gene TRBV18 combines with J gene TRBJ2-6; D might be TRBD1 or TRBD2, each matching 5 bases. Germline V lookup: CDR1 KGHSH, CDR2 LQKENI. The CDR3 loop spans 16 amino acids. Trimming left V 3 bases short and J 4 bases short, with 13 bases between. The CDR3 DNA sequence: TGTGCCAGCTCACCCATTACGGGGCCCGGGGCCAACGTCCTGACTTTC. It yields the protein CASSPITGPGANVLTF.

V usage is TRBV4-3 and J usage is TRBJ1-6; D may be TRBD1 (6 bases). The CDR3 consists of 15 residues. In germline, CDR1 is LGHNA, CDR2 YSLEER. V lost 0 bases, J lost 9 bases, and 12 bases lay in between. This chain's CDR3 is CASSQEGRGGSPLHF. The CDR3 coding sequence is TGCGCCAGCAGCCAAGAAGGCCGAGGGGGTTCACCCCTCCACTTT.

This chain joins TRBV7-9 and TRBJ1-1; maybe TRBD1 (6 bases). There are 15 residues in the CDR3. Germline V gene data show CDR1 as SEHNR and CDR2 as FQNEAQ (reference sequence). Trimming stripped 5 bases from V and 5 bases from J, with 18 bases between. CDR3 protein: CASSRTWTVGTEAFF. CDR3 DNA sequence: TGTGCCAGCAGCCGCACCTGGACAGTGGGGACTGAAGCTTTCTTT. The whole variable domain, remainder taken from reference TRBV7-9 and TRBJ1-1, is DTGVSQNPRHKITKRGQNVTFRCDPISEHNRLYWYRQTLGQGPEFLTYFQNEAQLEKSRLLSDRFSAERPKGSFSTLEIQRTEQGDSAMYLCASSRTWTVGTEAFFGQGTRLTVV.

The rearrangement links TRBV7-9 to TRBJ2-7; 10 nucleotides match TRBD1. Germline lookup yields CDR1 SEHNR and CDR2 FQNEAQ (reference sequence). The CDR3 runs to 15 residues. V lost 5 bases, J lost 5 bases, and 9 bases stayed unmatched. CDR3 in DNA: TGTGCCAGCAGCCCGATCGGGACAGGGGTCGACGAGCAGTACTTC. This gives the protein CASSPIGTGVDEQYF.

As DNA, the CDR3 is TGTGCCAGCTCACCCTGGGACCAGAGTTGGGGTGAGCAGTTCTTC. As protein: CASSPWDQSWGEQFF. The chain uses TRBV18 and TRBJ2-1, with D perhaps being TRBD1 or TRBD2 (5 bases each). Per germline, CDR1 KGHSH and CDR2 LQKENI. CDR3 length: 15 amino acids. With 3 bases removed from V and 9 bases from J, the gap between germline ends came to 18 bases.

The rearrangement links TRBV19 to TRBJ1-5; D is undetermined. The ends were cut back, 4 bases at V and 2 bases at J, with 3 bases in the middle. Per germline, CDR1 LNHDA and CDR2 SQIVND (reference sequence). There are 12 residues in the CDR3. The CDR3 spells CASSRGNQPQHF. The CDR3 DNA follows: TGTGCCAGTAGTAGGGGCAATCAGCCCCAGCATTTT.

The chain carries TRBV9 and TRBJ2-1; 8 nucleotides match TRBD2. V gave up 1 base and J gave up 3 bases; unmatched junction bases: 6. CDR1 is SGDLS and CDR2 is YYNGEE in the germline V gene. The CDR3 length is 16 residues. The CDR3 sequence: CASSVLTGGSYNEQFF. CDR3 bases: TGTGCCAGCAGCGTATTGACGGGAGGGAGCTACAATGAGCAGTTCTTC. The entire variable domain, with the rest obtained from reference TRBV9 and TRBJ2-1, is as follows: DSGVTQTPKHLITATGQRVTLRCSPRSGDLSVYWYQQSLDQGLQFLIQYYNGEERAKGNILERFSAQQFPDLHSELNLSSLELGDSALYFCASSVLTGGSYNEQFFGPGTRLTVL.

The chain joins TRBV18 to TRBJ1-2; 8 bases match TRBD1. The CDR3 has 14 amino acids. CDR1 and CDR2 (germline): KGHSH, LQKENI. Losses at the gene ends were 3 bases for V and 8 bases for J; bases not matched to a gene: 8. The CDR3 region is CASSPGTGLEGYTF. CDR3 bases: TGTGCCAGCTCACCTGGGACAGGCCTGGAGGGCTACACCTTC. Drawing the rest from reference TRBV18 and TRBJ1-2, the complete variable domain is NAGVMQNPRHLVRRRGQEARLRCSPMKGHSHVYWYRQLPEEGLKFMVYLQKENIIDESGMPKERFSAEFPKEGPSILRIQQVVRGDSAAYFCASSPGTGLEGYTFGSGTRLTVV.

The genes are TRBV6-5 and TRBJ1-1, with 8 bases that match TRBD1. CDR1 and CDR2 (germline): MNHEY, SVGAGI. This CDR3 comprises 16 residues. V lost 1 base to trimming and J lost 6 bases; unmatched junction nucleotides: 10. CDR3 in amino acids: CASSYLRTGRSAEAFF. Here the CDR3 DNA reads TGTGCCAGCAGTTACTTACGGACAGGGCGCAGCGCTGAAGCTTTCTTT.

The chain joins TRBV6-4 to TRBJ2-4; the D is unclear. Trimming left V 0 bases short and J 1 base short, with 19 bases between. Germline V gene lookup returns CDR1 MRHNA and CDR2 SNTAGT. There are 19 residues in the CDR3. The CDR3 spells CASSDSSRRPSGAKNIQYF. DNA of the CDR3: TGTGCCAGCAGTGACTCGTCTAGGCGGCCCAGTGGGGCCAAAAACATTCAGTACTTC.

The J gene is TRBJ2-3, the V gene TRBV6-5; TRBD1 matches at 10 bases. CDR1 is MNHEY and CDR2 is SVGAGI in the germline V gene. The CDR3 runs to 15 residues. V was clipped by 7 bases and J by 6 bases; unmatched bases: 10. The CDR3 here is CASTHTRTGGDTQYF. In DNA, the CDR3 is TGTGCCAGCACCCACACCCGGACAGGGGGGGATACGCAGTATTTT.